This T cell receptor beta chain stems from a study of shared clonotypes between healthy human individuals. Comments on this clone: The target antigen is unknown.

Overall study findings and caveats: Naive subsets typically showed greater estimated richness than memory subsets.

Clones were read by immunoSEQ multiplex PCR, and TCRdb kept only the in-frame ones, dropping some. This repertoire shows 180,000 or so clones, 90% to 95% found once; its top ten account for 0.065% to 0.07%. Germline V gene sequence: CDR1 SGHTA, CDR2 FQGNSA. Trimming took 3 bases from V and 2 from J, leaving 11 bases between them. The CDR3 contains 15 residues. The sample consisted of naive CD4+ T cells sorted from blood. Subset given: CD45RA+ positively selected. This chain connects TRBV7-2 to TRBJ2-1, with D possibly matching TRBD2 (6 bases). The receptor was derived from a woman in her thirties in good health. This CDR3 reads CASSFSRGTYNEQFF. CDR3 coding DNA: TGTGCCAGCAGCTTCTCGCGGGGCACCTACAATGAGCAGTTCTTC. Using reference TRBV7-2 and TRBJ2-1 for the parts outside the CDR3, the full variable domain is GAGVSQSPSNKVTEKGKDVELRCDPISGHTALYWYRQSLGQGLEFLIYFQGNSAPDKSGLPSDRFSAERTGGSVSTLTIQRTQQEDSAVYLCASSFSRGTYNEQFFGPGTRLTVL.